This TCR beta chain was observed in a study of blood T cell repertoires in COVID-19. At the level of the study: COVID-19 samples from acute and convalescent phases originated in the United States, Italy and Spain.

As regards this clone: The sample contains more than one DNA sequence encoding this CDR3.

TCRdb's copy holds only in-frame clones and misses some; the assay was immunoSEQ multiplex PCR. The profile shows fewer than 150,000 clones, around 85% of them singletons. The CDR3 totals 15 residues. The trim removed 1 base at V and 4 bases at J, leaving 0 bases unmatched. Germline loops: CDR1 MDHEN, CDR2 SYDVKM. J is TRBJ2-1 and V is TRBV28; 11 bases are shared with TRBD2. This TCR came from a woman in her sixties with COVID-19, enrolled during active disease. The specimen sequenced was peripheral blood. CDR3 nucleotide sequence: TGTGCCAGCAGTTTATTAGCGGGGGGGTACAATGAGCAGTTCTTC. Encoded protein: CASSLLAGGYNEQFF.